The sequence of this TCR beta chain was determined in a study of CD8 T cells in ankylosing spondylitis. General study results and limits: Eight highly homologous variants formed a TCR beta motif that appeared characteristic of ankylosing spondylitis blood. Disease-linked clones were reportedly significantly enriched in matched ankylosing spondylitis synovial fluid. There were earlier reports of some motif variants in reactive arthritis synovial fluid and blood.

A word on this clonotype: Its antigen remains unidentified.

Quantitative 5'-RACE with molecular barcodes produced the TCR beta libraries. TCRdb ran MiXCR on the 5' RACE reads and lists one entry per CDR3 protein. The sample lists some 240,000 distinct CDR3 sequences; more than 15% were seen once. This CDR3 comprises 17 residues. Between the trimmed V and J ends, which lost 0 bases and 4 bases, there was a span of 18 bases. The germline V gene encodes CDR1 MGHRA and CDR2 YSYEKL. The chain recombines TRBV4-1 with TRBJ2-5; tentatively, D is TRBD1 or TRBD2 (5 bases each). This clonotype was sampled from a male donor with ankylosing spondylitis or in good health (not recorded which). The sample comprised blood, either unsorted or a sorted T cell fraction (not recorded which). Written as DNA, the CDR3 is TGCGCCAGCAGCCAAGATCCGCCAGGGACGAGGGGAGAGACCCAGTACTTC. Its translation is CASSQDPPGTRGETQYF.